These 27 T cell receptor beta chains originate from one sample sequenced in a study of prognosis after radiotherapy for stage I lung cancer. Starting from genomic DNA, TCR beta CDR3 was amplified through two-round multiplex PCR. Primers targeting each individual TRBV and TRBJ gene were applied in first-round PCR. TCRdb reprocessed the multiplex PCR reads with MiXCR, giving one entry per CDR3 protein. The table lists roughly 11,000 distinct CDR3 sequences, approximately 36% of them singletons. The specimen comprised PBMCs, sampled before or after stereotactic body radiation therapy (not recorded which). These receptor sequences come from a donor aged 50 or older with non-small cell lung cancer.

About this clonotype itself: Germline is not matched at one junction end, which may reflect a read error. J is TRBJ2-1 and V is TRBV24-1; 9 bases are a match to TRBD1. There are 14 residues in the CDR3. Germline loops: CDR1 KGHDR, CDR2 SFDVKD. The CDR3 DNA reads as TGTGCCACCAGGGACAGGGGTATAGGCATTGAGCAGATCTTC. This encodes CATRDRGIGIEQIF.

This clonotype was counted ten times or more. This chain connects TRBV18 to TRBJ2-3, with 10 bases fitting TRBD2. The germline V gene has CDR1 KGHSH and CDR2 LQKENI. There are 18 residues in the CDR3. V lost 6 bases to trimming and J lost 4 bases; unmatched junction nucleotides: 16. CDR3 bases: TGTGCCAGCTCCCTCACCCACCCAGCGGGAGGGAGGTCAGATACGCAGTATTTT. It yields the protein CASSLTHPAGGRSDTQYF.

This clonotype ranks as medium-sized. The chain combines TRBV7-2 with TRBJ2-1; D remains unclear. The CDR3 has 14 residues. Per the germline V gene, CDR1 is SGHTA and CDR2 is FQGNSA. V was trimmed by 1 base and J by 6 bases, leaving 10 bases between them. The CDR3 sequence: CASSLGGSVNEQFF. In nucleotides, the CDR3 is TGTGCCAGCAGCTTAGGCGGATCGGTCAATGAGCAGTTCTTC.

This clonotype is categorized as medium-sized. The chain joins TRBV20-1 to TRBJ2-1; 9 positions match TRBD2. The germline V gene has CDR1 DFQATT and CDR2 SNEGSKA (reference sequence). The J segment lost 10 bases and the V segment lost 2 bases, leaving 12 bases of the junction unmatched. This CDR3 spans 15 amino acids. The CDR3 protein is CSARKGLAGLSEQFF. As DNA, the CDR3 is TGCAGTGCTAGAAAGGGACTAGCAGGTTTATCGGAGCAGTTCTTC.

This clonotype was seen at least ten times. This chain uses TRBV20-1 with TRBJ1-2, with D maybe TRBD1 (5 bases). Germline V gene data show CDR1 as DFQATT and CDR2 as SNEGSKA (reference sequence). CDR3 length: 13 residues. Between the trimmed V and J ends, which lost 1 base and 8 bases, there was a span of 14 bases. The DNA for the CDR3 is TGCAGTGCTAGAGTTCCCAGGGTGGGCGGCTACACCTTC. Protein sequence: CSARVPRVGGYTF.

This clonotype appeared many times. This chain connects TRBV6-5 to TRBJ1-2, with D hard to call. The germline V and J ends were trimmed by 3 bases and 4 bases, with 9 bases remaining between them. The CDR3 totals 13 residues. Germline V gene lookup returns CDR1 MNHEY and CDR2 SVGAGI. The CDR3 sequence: CASSYRPGYGYTF. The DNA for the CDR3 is TGTGCCAGCAGTTATCGGCCTGGCTATGGCTACACCTTC.

Here the CDR3 reads CASSLAGLAGYEQYF. The CDR3 DNA reads TGTGCCAGCAGCTTAGCGGGACTAGCGGGCTACGAGCAGTACTTC. The chain couples TRBV7-2 to TRBJ2-7; the match to TRBD2 covers 12 bases. Trimming removed 0 bases from V and 3 bases from J; junction bases left unmatched: 0. CDR1 and CDR2 from the germline V gene are SGHTA and FQGNSA. This CDR3 region has 15 residues.

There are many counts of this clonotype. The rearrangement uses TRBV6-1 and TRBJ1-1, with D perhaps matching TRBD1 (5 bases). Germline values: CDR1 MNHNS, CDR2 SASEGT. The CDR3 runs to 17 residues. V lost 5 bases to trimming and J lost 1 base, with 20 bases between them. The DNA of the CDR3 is TGTGCCAGCAGTCGCCCCTGGGGGTTTGGGGCGAACACTGAAGCTTTCTTT. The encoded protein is CASSRPWGFGANTEAFF.

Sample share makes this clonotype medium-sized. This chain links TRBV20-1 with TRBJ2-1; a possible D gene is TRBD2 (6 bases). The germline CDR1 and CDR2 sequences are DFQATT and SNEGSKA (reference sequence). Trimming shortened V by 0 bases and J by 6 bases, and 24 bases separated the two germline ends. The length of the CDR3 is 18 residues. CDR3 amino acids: CSARETPPTRGLGNEQFF. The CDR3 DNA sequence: TGCAGTGCTAGAGAGACTCCCCCCACTCGGGGGTTGGGCAATGAGCAGTTCTTC.

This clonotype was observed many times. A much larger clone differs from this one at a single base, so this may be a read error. For the CDR3, the DNA is TGTGCCAGCAGTGACTCGAGACGCGGGAATGAGCAGTTCTTC. It encodes CASSDSRRGNEQFF. The gene calls are TRBV6-4 and TRBJ2-1; possible D gene TRBD2, 5 bases. The CDR3 spans 14 residues. With 0 bases removed from V and 7 bases from J, the gap between germline ends came to 10 bases. From germline, CDR1 is MRHNA and CDR2 SNTAGT.

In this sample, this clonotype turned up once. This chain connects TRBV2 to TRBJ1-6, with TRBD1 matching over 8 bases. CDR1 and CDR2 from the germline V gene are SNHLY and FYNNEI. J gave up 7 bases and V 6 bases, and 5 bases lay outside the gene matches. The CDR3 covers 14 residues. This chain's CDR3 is CASRDRVWNSPLHF. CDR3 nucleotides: TGTGCCAGCAGGGACAGGGTCTGGAATTCACCCCTCCACTTT.

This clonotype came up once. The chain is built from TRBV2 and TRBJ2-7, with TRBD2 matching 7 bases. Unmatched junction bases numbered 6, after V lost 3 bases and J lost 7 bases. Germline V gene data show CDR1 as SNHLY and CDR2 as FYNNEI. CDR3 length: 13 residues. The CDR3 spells CASSEGLTREQYF. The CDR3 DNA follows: TGTGCCAGCAGTGAGGGACTAACCAGGGAGCAGTACTTC.

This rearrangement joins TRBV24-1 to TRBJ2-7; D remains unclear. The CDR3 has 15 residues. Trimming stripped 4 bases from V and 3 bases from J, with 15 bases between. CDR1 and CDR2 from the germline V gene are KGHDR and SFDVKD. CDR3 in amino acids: CATSDSGPSYYEQYF. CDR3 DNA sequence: TGTGCCACCAGTGACTCCGGGCCAAGCTACTACGAGCAGTACTTC.

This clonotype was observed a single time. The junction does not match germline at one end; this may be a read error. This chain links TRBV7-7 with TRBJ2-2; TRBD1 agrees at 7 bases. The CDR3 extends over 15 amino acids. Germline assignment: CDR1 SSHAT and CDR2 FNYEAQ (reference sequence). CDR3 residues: CASSYRGPDTGELFF. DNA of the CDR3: TGTGCTAGCAGTTACAGGGGCCCGGACACCGGGGAGCTGTTTTTT.

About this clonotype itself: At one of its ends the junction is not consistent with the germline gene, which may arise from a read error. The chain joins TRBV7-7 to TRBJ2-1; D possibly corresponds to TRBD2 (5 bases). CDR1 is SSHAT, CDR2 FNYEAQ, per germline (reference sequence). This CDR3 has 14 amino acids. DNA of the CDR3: TGTGCTAGCAGTCCAAGTCGGGACTACAATGAGCAGTTCTTC. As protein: CASSPSRDYNEQFF.

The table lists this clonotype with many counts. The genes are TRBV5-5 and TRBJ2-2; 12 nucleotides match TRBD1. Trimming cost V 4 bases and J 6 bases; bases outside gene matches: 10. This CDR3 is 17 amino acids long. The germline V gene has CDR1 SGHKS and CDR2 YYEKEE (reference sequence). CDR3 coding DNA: TGTGCCAGCAGCCGACGGGACAGGGGGCAAGGGGCCGGGGAGCTGTTTTTT. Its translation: CASSRRDRGQGAGELFF.

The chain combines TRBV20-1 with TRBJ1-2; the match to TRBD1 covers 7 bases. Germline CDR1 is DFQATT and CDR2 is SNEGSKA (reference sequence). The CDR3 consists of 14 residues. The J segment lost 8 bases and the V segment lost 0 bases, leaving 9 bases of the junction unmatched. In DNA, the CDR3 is TGCAGTGCTAGAGAGACTACGACAGGGTTGGGCTACACCTTC. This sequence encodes CSARETTTGLGYTF.

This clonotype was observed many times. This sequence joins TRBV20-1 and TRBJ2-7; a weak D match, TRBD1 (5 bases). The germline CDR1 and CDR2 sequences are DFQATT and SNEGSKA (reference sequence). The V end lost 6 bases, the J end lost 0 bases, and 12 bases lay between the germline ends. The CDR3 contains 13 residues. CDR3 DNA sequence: TGCAGTGCCATCGACAGTAGCTCCTACGAGCAGTACGTC. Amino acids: CSAIDSSSYEQYV.

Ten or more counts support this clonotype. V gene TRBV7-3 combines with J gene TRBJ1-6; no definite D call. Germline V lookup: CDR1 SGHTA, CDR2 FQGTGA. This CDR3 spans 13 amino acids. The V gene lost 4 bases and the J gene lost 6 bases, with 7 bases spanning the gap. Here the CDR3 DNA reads TGTGCCAGCAGCTCAGCGCTTAATTCACCCCTCCACTTT. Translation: CASSSALNSPLHF.

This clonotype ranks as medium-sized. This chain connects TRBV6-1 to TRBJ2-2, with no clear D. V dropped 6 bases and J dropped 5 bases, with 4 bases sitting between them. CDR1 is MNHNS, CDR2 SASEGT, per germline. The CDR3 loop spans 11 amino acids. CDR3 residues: CASSATGELFF. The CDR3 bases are TGTGCCAGCAGCGCTACCGGGGAGCTGTTTTTT.

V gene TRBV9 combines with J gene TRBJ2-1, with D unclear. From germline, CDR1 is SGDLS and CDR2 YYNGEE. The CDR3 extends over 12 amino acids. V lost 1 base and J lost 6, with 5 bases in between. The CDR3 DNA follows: TGTGCCAGCAGCGTAAGGTTCAATGAGCAGTTCTTC. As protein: CASSVRFNEQFF.

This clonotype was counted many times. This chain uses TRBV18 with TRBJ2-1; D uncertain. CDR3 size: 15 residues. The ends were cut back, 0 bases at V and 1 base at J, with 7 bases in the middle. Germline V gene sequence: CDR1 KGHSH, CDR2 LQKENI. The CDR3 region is CASSPPGRSYNEQFF. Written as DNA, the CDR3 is TGTGCCAGCTCACCACCGGGCAGGTCCTACAATGAGCAGTTCTTC.

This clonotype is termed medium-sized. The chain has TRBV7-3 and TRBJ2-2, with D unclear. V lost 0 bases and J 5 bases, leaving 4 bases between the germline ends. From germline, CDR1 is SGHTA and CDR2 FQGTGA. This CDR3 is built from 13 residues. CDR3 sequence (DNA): TGTGCCAGCAGCTTAACCGGAACCGGGGAGCTGTTTTTT. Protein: CASSLTGTGELFF.

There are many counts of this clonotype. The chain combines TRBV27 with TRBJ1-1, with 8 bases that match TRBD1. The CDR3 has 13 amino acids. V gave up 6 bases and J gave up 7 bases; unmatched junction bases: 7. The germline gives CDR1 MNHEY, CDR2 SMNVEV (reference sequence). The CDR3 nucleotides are TGTGCCAGCAGGGGACAGGCCACTCTTGAAGCTTTCTTT. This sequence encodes CASRGQATLEAFF.

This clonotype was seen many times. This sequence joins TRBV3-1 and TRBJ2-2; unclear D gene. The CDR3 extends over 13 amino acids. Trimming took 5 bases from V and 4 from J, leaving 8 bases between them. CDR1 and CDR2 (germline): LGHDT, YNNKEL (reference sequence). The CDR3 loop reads CASSYLFTGELFF. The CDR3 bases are TGTGCCAGCAGCTACCTCTTCACCGGGGAGCTGTTTTTT.

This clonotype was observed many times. The CDR3 loop is CASSLLVDSNEKLFF. CDR3 DNA: TGTGCCAGCAGTTTATTAGTGGACAGCAATGAAAAACTGTTTTTT. The gene calls are TRBV28 and TRBJ1-4; D possibly corresponds to TRBD1 (6 bases). V was cut by 1 base and J by 5 bases, with 11 bases left in between. Per the germline V gene, CDR1 is MDHEN and CDR2 is SYDVKM. The CDR3 totals 15 residues.

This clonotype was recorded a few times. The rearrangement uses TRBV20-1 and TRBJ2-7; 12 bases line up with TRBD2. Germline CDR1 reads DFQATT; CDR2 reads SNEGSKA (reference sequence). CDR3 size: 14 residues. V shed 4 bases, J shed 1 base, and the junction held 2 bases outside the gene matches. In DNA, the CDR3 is TGCAGTGCTAAGACTAGCGGGAGATCCTACGAGCAGTACTTC. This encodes CSAKTSGRSYEQYF.